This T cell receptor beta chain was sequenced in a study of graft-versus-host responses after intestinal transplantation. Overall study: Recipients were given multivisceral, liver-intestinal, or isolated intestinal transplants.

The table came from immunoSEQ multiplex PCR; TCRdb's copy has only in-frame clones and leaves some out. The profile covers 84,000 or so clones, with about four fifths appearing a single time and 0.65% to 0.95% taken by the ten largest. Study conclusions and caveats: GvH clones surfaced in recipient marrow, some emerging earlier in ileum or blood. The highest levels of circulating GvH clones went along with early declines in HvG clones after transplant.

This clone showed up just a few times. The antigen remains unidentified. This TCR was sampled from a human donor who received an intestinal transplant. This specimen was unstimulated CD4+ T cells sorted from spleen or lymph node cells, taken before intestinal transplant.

The CDR3 here is CAWSRGDRVNSNQPQHF. Here the CDR3 DNA reads TGTGCCTGGAGTCGGGGGGACAGGGTAAATAGCAATCAGCCCCAGCATTTT. This chain connects TRBV30 to TRBJ1-5; TRBD1 matches 9 bases. The CDR3 has 17 residues. V lost 2 bases and J lost 0; bases outside the gene matches: 8. Germline V lookup: CDR1 GTSNPN, CDR2 SVGIG (reference sequence).